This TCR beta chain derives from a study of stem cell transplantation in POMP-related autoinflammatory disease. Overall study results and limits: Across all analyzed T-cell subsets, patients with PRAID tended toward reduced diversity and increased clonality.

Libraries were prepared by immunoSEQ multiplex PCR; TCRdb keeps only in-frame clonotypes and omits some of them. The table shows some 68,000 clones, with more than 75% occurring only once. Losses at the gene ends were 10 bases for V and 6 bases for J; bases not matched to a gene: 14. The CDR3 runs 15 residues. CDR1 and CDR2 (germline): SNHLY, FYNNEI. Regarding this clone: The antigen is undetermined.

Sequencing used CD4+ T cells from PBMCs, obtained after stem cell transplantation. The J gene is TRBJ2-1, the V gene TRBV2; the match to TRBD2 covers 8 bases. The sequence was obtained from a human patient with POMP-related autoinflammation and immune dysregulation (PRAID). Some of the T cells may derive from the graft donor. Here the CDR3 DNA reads TGTGCCACCCTACTGGGACGGGGGGGGACCAATGAGCAGTTCTTC. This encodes CATLLGRGGTNEQFF.